This section outlines one TCR beta chain sequence together with its context. Its antigen is still unknown. Looked up from germline, CDR1 is LGHNT and CDR2 is FRNRAP. V was trimmed by 10 bases and J by 2 bases, leaving 11 bases between them. The CDR3 length is 12 residues. This sample is drawn from a study of T cell repertoires in cytomegalovirus infection. Across the whole study: Epitope selection comprised recently identified HLA-C-restricted CMV epitopes and well-studied HLA-B-restricted CMV epitopes. Public TCR beta signatures marked donors with CMV infection and the matching HLA.

Broader study findings: Identification of carriers of CMV plus the relevant HLA was achieved through cumulative public TCR beta family frequency. Ex vivo responses were dominated by HLA-C-restricted CMV-specific TCR beta clonotypes.

Via MiXCR, TCRdb re-called the reads, giving one row per CDR3 protein. The data hold some 940,000 distinct CDR3 sequences, with around 30% observed a single time. The TCR was taken from a human donor in good health (CMV status not recorded). Some clones in this sample may be carry-over from other donors' samples. V is TRBV12-5 and J is TRBJ1-1; no reliable D call. The material was cultured CD8+ T cells from PBMCs, obtained from culture after CMV antigen stimulation. The CDR3, as DNA: TGTGCTACCCAAGGAGGAAACACTGAAGCTTTCTTT. Amino acid sequence: CATQGGNTEAFF.